This T cell receptor beta chain was captured by sequencing in a study of T cell responses to AZD1222 COVID-19 vaccine. Points from the study as a whole: Seropositive AZD1222 recipients at baseline numbered only five to seven. Across the whole spike, CD4 TCRs peaked at regions 160-218 and 743-854.

Assay: immunoSEQ multiplex PCR; the TCRdb copy retains only in-frame clones and omits some. The sample records around 160,000 clones, roughly 91% being singletons. As to this clone: The antigen is not known.

Trimming removed 4 bases from V and 6 bases from J, with 16 bases in between. The CDR3 is 14 residues long. Germline values: CDR1 SGHVS, CDR2 FQNEAQ. The source is an adult in good health. The sample here was peripheral blood, taken on day 0 of AZD1222 vaccination. The V call is TRBV7-8, the J call TRBJ2-7; D not certain. This CDR3 reads CASSSRPPLGEQYF. Here the CDR3 DNA reads TGTGCCAGCAGCTCGCGTCCACCGCTGGGCGAGCAGTACTTC.